The T cell receptor beta chain described here comes from a study of tumor-infiltrating lymphocytes in oesophageal squamous cell carcinoma. MiXCR, applied by TCRdb to the PCR reads, yields one record per CDR3 protein. Among roughly 18,000 distinct CDR3 sequences listed, nearly 45% were seen once. Germline values: CDR1 SGHAT, CDR2 FQNNGV. V dropped 5 bases and J dropped 1; count of bases not matched to a gene: 9. This CDR3 is built from 16 residues. This clonotype is deemed medium-sized. The chain has TRBV11-2 and TRBJ2-3; TRBD2 agrees at 7 bases. The sequence was collected from a male donor with esophageal squamous cell carcinoma. Source material: esophageal tumor tissue. Here the CDR3 reads CASSPREAHRTDTQYF. Here the CDR3 DNA reads TGTGCCAGCAGCCCCCGGGAGGCCCATCGCACAGATACGCAGTATTTT.